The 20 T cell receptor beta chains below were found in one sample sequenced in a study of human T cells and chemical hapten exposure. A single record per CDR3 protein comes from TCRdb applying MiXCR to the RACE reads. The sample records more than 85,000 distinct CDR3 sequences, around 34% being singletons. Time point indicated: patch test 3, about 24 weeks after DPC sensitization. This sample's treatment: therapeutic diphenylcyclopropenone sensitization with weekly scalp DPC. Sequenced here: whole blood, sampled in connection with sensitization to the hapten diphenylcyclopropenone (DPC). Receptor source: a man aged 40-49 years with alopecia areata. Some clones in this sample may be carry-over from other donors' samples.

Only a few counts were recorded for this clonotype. The DNA for the CDR3 is TGTGCCAGCAGTTACCCGCTAGCGGGCGTTGGTGGAGAGACCCAGTACTTC. It codes for CASSYPLAGVGGETQYF. The V and J genes are TRBV6-6 and TRBJ2-5; 8 bases map to TRBD2. V was clipped by 2 bases and J by 4 bases; unmatched bases: 12. CDR1 and CDR2 from the germline V gene are MNHNY and SVGAGI (reference sequence). The CDR3 has 17 amino acids.

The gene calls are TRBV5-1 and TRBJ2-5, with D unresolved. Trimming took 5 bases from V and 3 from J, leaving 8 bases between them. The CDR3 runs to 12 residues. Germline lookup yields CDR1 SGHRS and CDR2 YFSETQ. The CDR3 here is CASRGPEETQYF. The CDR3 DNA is TGCGCCAGCAGGGGCCCTGAAGAGACCCAGTACTTC.

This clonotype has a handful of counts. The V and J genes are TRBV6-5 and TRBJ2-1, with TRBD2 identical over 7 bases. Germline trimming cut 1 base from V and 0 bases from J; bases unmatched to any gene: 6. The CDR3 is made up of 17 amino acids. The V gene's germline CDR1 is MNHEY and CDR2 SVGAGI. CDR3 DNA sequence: TGTGCCAGCAGTTACTTTATCGGGGGGAGCTCCTACAATGAGCAGTTCTTC. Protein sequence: CASSYFIGGSSYNEQFF.

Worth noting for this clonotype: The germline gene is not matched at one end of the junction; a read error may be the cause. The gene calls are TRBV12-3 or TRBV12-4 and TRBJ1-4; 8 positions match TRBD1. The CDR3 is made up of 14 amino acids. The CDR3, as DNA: TGTGTCAGCAAAACGGGACAGGCGGATGAAAAACTGTTTTTT. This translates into CVSKTGQADEKLFF.

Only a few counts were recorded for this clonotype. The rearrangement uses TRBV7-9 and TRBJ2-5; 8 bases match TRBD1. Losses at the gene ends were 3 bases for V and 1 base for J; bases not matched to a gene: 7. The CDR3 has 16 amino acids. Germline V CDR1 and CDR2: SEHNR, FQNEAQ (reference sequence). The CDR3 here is CASSFGQGRSQETQYF. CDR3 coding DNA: TGTGCCAGCAGCTTCGGACAGGGACGAAGCCAAGAGACCCAGTACTTC. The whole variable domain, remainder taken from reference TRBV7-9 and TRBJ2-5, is DTGVSQNPRHKITKRGQNVTFRCDPISEHNRLYWYRQTLGQGPEFLTYFQNEAQLEKSRLLSDRFSAERPKGSFSTLEIQRTEQGDSAMYLCASSFGQGRSQETQYFGPGTRLLVL.

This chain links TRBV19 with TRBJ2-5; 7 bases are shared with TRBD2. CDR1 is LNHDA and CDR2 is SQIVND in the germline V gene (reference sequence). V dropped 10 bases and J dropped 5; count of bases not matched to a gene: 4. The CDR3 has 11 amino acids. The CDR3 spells CATSGGETQYF. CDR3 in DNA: TGTGCCACCTCCGGGGGGGAGACCCAGTACTTC. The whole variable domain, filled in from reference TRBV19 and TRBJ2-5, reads DGGITQSPKYLFRKEGQNVTLSCEQNLNHDAMYWYRQDPGQGLRLIYYSQIVNDFQKGDIAEGYSVSREKKESFPLTVTSAQKNPTAFYLCATSGGETQYFGPGTRLLVL.

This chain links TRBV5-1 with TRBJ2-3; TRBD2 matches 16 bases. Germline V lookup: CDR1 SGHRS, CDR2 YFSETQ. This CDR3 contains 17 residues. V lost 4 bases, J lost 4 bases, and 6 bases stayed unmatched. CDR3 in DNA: TGCGCCAGCAGCGCGGGACTAGCGGGAGGGCCTCCAGATACGCAGTATTTT. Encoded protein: CASSAGLAGGPPDTQYF.

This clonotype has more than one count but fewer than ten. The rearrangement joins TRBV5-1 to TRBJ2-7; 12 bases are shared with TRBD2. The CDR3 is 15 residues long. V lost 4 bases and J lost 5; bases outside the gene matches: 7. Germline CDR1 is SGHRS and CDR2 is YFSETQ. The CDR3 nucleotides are TGCGCCAGCAGCACCGGACTAGCGGGATGGGACGAGCAGTACTTC. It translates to CASSTGLAGWDEQYF.

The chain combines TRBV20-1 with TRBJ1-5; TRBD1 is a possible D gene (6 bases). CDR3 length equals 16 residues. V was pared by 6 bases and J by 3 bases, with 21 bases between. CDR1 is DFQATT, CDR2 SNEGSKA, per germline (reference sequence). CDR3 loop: CSAGDPRGGANQPQHF. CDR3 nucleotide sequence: TGCAGTGCCGGAGATCCGCGTGGGGGCGCCAATCAGCCCCAGCATTTT.

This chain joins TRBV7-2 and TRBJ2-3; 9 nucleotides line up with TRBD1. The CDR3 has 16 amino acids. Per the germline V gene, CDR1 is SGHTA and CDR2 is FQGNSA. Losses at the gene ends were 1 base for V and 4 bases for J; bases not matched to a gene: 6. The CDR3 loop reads CASSLGDRVGSDTQYF. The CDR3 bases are TGTGCCAGCAGCTTAGGGGACAGGGTAGGGTCAGATACGCAGTATTTT.

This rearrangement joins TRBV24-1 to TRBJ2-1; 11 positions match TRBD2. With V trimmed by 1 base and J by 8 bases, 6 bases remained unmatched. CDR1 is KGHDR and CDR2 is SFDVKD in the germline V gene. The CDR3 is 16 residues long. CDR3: CATSDFSGRAFDEQFF. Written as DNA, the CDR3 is TGTGCCACCAGTGATTTTAGCGGGAGGGCCTTCGATGAGCAGTTCTTC.

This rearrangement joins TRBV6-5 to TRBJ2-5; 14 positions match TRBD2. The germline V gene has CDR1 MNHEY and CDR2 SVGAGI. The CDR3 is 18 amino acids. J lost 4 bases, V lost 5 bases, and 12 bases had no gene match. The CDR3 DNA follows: TGTGCCAGCAGTCCCTCGGGGACTAGCGGGAGAAAGGGAGAGACCCAGTACTTC. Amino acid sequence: CASSPSGTSGRKGETQYF.

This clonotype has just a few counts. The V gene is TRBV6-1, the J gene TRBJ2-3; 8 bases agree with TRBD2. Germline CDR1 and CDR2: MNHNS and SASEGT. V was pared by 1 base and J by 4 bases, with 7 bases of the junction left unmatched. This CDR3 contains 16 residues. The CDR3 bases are TGTGCCAGCAGTGAAGGTGGACTAGCCATCGCAGATACGCAGTATTTT. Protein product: CASSEGGLAIADTQYF.

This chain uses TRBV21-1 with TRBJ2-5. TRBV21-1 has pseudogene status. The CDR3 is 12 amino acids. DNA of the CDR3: TGTGCCAGCAGCAAAGCTGAGGAGACCCAGTACTTC. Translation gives CASSKAEETQYF.

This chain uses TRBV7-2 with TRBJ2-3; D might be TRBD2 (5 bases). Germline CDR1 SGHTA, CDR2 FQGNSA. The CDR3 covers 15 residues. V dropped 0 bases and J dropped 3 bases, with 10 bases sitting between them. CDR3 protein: CASSLASVITDTQYF. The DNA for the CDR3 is TGTGCCAGCAGCTTAGCTAGCGTGATAACAGATACGCAGTATTTT.

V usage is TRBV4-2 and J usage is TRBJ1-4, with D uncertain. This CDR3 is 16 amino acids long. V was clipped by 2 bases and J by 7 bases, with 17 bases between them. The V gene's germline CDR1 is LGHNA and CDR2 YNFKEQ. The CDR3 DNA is TGTGCCAGCAGCCAACTCGACTCCGCCTGGGGTGAAAAACTGTTTTTT. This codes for CASSQLDSAWGEKLFF.

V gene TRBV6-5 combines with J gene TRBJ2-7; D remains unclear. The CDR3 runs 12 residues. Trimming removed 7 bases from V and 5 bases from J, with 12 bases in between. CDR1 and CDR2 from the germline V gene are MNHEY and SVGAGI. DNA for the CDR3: TGTGCCAGCACCAACCGCCTGAACGAGCAGTACTTC. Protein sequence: CASTNRLNEQYF.

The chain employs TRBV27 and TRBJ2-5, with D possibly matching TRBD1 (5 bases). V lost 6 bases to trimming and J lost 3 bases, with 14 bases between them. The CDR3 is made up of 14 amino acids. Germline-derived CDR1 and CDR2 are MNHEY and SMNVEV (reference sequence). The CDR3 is CASRAQGGEETQYF. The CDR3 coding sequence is TGTGCCAGCAGGGCCCAGGGTGGGGAAGAGACCCAGTACTTC.

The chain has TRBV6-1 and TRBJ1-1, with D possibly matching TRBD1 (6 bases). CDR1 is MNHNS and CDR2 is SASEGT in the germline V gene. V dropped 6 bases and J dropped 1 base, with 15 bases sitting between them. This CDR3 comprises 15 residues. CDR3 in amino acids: CASRMRDTENTEAFF. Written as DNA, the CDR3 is TGTGCCAGCAGGATGCGGGACACCGAGAACACTGAAGCTTTCTTT.

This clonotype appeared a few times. CDR3 amino acids: CASSLIGVGNEQFF. As DNA, the CDR3 is TGTGCCAGCAGTTTAATAGGGGTGGGCAATGAGCAGTTCTTC. The gene calls are TRBV27 and TRBJ2-1, with D possibly TRBD1 on 5 matching bases. V lost 2 bases to trimming and J lost 6 bases, with 11 bases between them. Germline V gene lookup returns CDR1 MNHEY and CDR2 SMNVEV (reference sequence). The CDR3 is 14 amino acids.